One sample yielded the 26 T cell receptor beta chains listed below, sequenced in a study of cytomegalovirus exposure and HLA in healthy donors. Some clones are missing from TCRdb's copy, which holds only in-frame ones; the method was immunoSEQ multiplex PCR. The sample holds about 160,000 clones, more than 70% seen once. Material for sequencing was PBMCs. The receptors here all came from a man aged 18 to 35 in good health and CMV-seronegative.

The V call is TRBV29-1, the J call TRBJ2-3, with unresolved D. The CDR3 length is 13 residues. CDR1 is SQVTM, CDR2 ANQGSEA, per germline. The germline V and J ends were trimmed by 4 bases and 0 bases, with 8 bases remaining between them. The CDR3 bases are TGCAGCGTTGTATTCCAGAGCACAGATACGCAGTATTTT. It yields the protein CSVVFQSTDTQYF.

The gene calls are TRBV5-8 and TRBJ2-5, with D possibly TRBD1 on 6 matching bases. This CDR3 contains 13 residues. Between the trimmed V and J ends, which lost 4 bases and 6 bases, there was a span of 13 bases. Germline V gene sequence: CDR1 SGHTS, CDR2 YDEGEE. The CDR3 DNA reads as TGTGCCAGCAGCACTTATGGACAGCAGACCCAGTACTTC. Its translation is CASSTYGQQTQYF.

The chain links TRBV6-5 to TRBJ2-7; TRBD1 matches at 10 bases. CDR3 length: 15 amino acids. V gave up 2 bases and J gave up 5 bases; unmatched junction bases: 6. Germline lookup yields CDR1 MNHEY and CDR2 SVGAGI. The CDR3 region is CASSYIDRGRNEQYF. The CDR3 DNA reads as TGTGCCAGCAGTTACATCGACAGGGGGCGCAACGAGCAGTACTTC.

The chain couples TRBV27 to TRBJ2-2; D unclear. Germline loops: CDR1 MNHEY, CDR2 SMNVEV (reference sequence). Trimming shortened V by 10 bases and J by 5 bases, and 11 bases separated the two germline ends. This CDR3 has 12 residues. This CDR3 reads CATMADTGELFF. The CDR3 DNA reads TGTGCCACCATGGCGGATACCGGGGAGCTGTTTTTT.

This rearrangement joins TRBV2 to TRBJ1-2; D uncertain. The CDR3 spans 12 residues. V was trimmed by 4 bases and J by 2 bases, leaving 5 bases between them. Germline CDR1 SNHLY, CDR2 FYNNEI. CDR3 nucleotides: TGTGCCAGCAGTGCATCCAACTATGGCTACACCTTC. It codes for CASSASNYGYTF. The full variable domain, with the rest looked up from reference TRBV2 and TRBJ1-2, is EPEVTQTPSHQVTQMGQEVILRCVPISNHLYFYWYRQILGQKVEFLVSFYNNEISEKSEIFDDQFSVERPDGSNFTLKIRSTKLEDSAMYFCASSASNYGYTFGSGTRLTVV.

The DNA of the CDR3 is TGCGCCAGCAGCCCCCGCGCAGATACGCAGTATTTT. It translates to CASSPRADTQYF. This chain joins TRBV4-1 and TRBJ2-3; D gene unclear. The CDR3 loop spans 12 amino acids. Trimming took off 4 bases at V and 4 bases at J, with 6 bases between the two ends. Germline V gene sequence: CDR1 MGHRA, CDR2 YSYEKL.

The chain carries TRBV6-1 and TRBJ1-1; unclear D gene. The CDR3 is made up of 15 amino acids. The germline CDR1 and CDR2 sequences are MNHNS and SASEGT. The V end was cut by 1 base, the J end by 0 bases, with 9 bases between. This chain's CDR3 is CASSEEAGMNTEAFF. The CDR3 DNA is TGTGCCAGCAGTGAAGAAGCCGGGATGAACACTGAAGCTTTCTTT.

This clone was seen a single time. V is TRBV6-1 and J is TRBJ1-4; 11 positions match TRBD1. The V segment lost 7 bases and the J segment 12 bases; nucleotides outside the gene matches: 13. Germline loops: CDR1 MNHNS, CDR2 SASEGT. The CDR3 covers 15 residues. For the CDR3, the DNA is TGTGCCAGCATAGCGACCGGGACAGGGGGAAGGGAACTGTTTTTT. Its protein product is CASIATGTGGRELFF.

The rearrangement uses TRBV6-5 and TRBJ2-1; 13 bases are a match to TRBD2. Trimming at V came to 1 base and at J to 9 bases, leaving 6 bases not matched to a gene. The CDR3 is 16 residues long. Germline V gene sequence: CDR1 MNHEY, CDR2 SVGAGI. The DNA of the CDR3 is TGTGCCAGCAGTTACTTACTAGCGGGAGGGCCGGGTGAGCAGTTCTTC. It is translated as CASSYLLAGGPGEQFF.

The chain is built from TRBV10-2 and TRBJ2-1; TRBD2 matches at 10 bases. Trimming took 3 bases from V and 7 from J; bases not matched to a gene: 6. Germline CDR1 WSHSY, CDR2 SAAADI. There are 15 residues in the CDR3. The CDR3, as DNA: TGCGCCAGCAGTGAAGTCGAGCGGGAGGGGAATGAGCAGTTCTTC. This encodes CASSEVEREGNEQFF.

In this sample, this clone turned up once. The rearrangement joins TRBV14 to TRBJ1-1, with D perhaps TRBD1 (5 bases). The V gene's germline CDR1 is SGHDN and CDR2 FVKESK. V lost 6 bases, J lost 3 bases, and 11 bases lay in between. This CDR3 spans 13 amino acids. The CDR3 coding sequence is TGTGCCAGCAGTGTCGACAGCTACACTGAAGCTTTCTTT. Amino acids: CASSVDSYTEAFF.

The chain carries TRBV5-1 and TRBJ2-7; tentative D call: TRBD1 (6 bases). V lost 3 bases to trimming and J lost 5 bases, with 12 bases between them. This CDR3 spans 13 amino acids. Germline V gene data show CDR1 as SGHRS and CDR2 as YFSETQ. This chain's CDR3 is CASSSPGADEQYF. The CDR3 DNA reads as TGCGCCAGCAGCTCGCCAGGGGCTGACGAGCAGTACTTC.

J is TRBJ2-7 and V is TRBV6-6, with 8 bases that match TRBD2. Germline V lookup: CDR1 MNHNY, CDR2 SVGAGI (reference sequence). With V trimmed by 6 bases and J by 6 bases, 16 bases remained unmatched. This CDR3 spans 16 amino acids. CDR3 region: CASSTPGGLGGLEQYF. The CDR3 nucleotides are TGTGCCAGCAGCACGCCTGGGGGACTAGGGGGGCTCGAGCAGTACTTC.

This chain links TRBV6-5 with TRBJ2-1; TRBD2 matches 8 bases. V shed 2 bases, J shed 4 bases, and the junction held 7 bases outside the gene matches. Per germline, CDR1 MNHEY and CDR2 SVGAGI. The CDR3 has 16 residues. This chain's CDR3 is CASSYDVSSGYNEQFF. The CDR3 DNA sequence: TGTGCCAGCAGTTACGACGTGTCTAGCGGGTACAATGAGCAGTTCTTC.

V is TRBV13 and J is TRBJ2-7; the match to TRBD2 covers 9 bases. The V gene's germline CDR1 is PRHDT and CDR2 FYEKMQ (reference sequence). After removal of 4 bases from V and 4 bases from J, the junction contained 11 bases not matched to a gene. The CDR3 runs 16 residues. The CDR3 nucleotides are TGTGCCAGCAGCTCGCCACGCGGCGGGGGGGCGTACGAGCAGTACGTC. It translates to CASSSPRGGGAYEQYV.

The chain employs TRBV5-6 and TRBJ2-3; TRBD2 matches at 11 bases. The CDR3 sequence is 16 residues long. V gave up 4 bases and J gave up 7 bases; unmatched junction bases: 11. CDR1 is SGHDT and CDR2 is YYEEEE in the germline V gene. For the CDR3, the DNA is TGTGCCAGCAGCCGGGGGACTAGCGGCAGTATAAATACGCAGTATTTT. Translating gives CASSRGTSGSINTQYF.

This sequence joins TRBV6-5 and TRBJ2-3; TRBD2 is a possible D gene (7 bases). The CDR3 runs 15 residues. Germline CDR1 is MNHEY and CDR2 is SVGAGI. Trimming stripped 8 bases from V and 0 bases from J, with 15 bases between. The CDR3 reads CASLGGGESTDTQYF. The DNA of the CDR3 is TGTGCCAGCCTAGGAGGGGGGGAGAGCACAGATACGCAGTATTTT.

The chain combines TRBV5-4 with TRBJ2-3; TRBD2 aligns across 7 bases. The V and J ends lost 3 bases and 2 bases, in that order; junction bases with no gene match: 9. The germline gives CDR1 SGHNT, CDR2 YYREEE (reference sequence). The CDR3 has 16 residues. CDR3 nucleotides: TGTGCCAGCAGCTCCGCCTCTAGCGGTCTCACAGATACGCAGTATTTT. It yields the protein CASSSASSGLTDTQYF.

The genes are TRBV5-1 and TRBJ2-2; no clear D. Trimming stripped 1 base from V and 1 base from J, with 5 bases between. Germline V gene lookup returns CDR1 SGHRS and CDR2 YFSETQ. The CDR3 runs to 14 residues. DNA for the CDR3: TGCGCCAGCAGCTTGCCCCAGAACACCGGGGAGCTGTTTTTT. Translated, it gives CASSLPQNTGELFF.

The chain employs TRBV29-1 and TRBJ1-1, with 7 bases matching TRBD1. In germline, CDR1 is SQVTM, CDR2 ANQGSEA. The length of the CDR3 is 16 residues. J gave up 1 base and V 8 bases, and 16 bases lay outside the gene matches. CDR3 region: CSPVGYFRQGNTEAFF. The CDR3 DNA sequence: TGCAGCCCTGTTGGATACTTTAGACAGGGGAACACTGAAGCTTTCTTT.

The chain joins TRBV5-1 to TRBJ1-1; TRBD1 might be the D (5 bases). This CDR3 region has 14 residues. Germline CDR1 SGHRS, CDR2 YFSETQ. The ends were cut back, 4 bases at V and 1 base at J, with 11 bases in the middle. The CDR3 spells CASSLWRGNTEAFF. The CDR3 bases are TGCGCCAGCAGCCTCTGGAGGGGGAACACTGAAGCTTTCTTT.

The table lists this clone with a count of one. The CDR3 reads CASNPSGKLEQFF. CDR3 nucleotides: TGTGCCAGCAACCCTAGCGGGAAGCTTGAGCAGTTCTTC. The chain couples TRBV28 to TRBJ2-1; 9 bases fit TRBD2. Per germline, CDR1 MDHEN and CDR2 SYDVKM. The CDR3 covers 13 residues. The trim removed 7 bases at V and 9 bases at J, leaving 7 bases unmatched.

The chain combines TRBV28 with TRBJ2-7; D gene uncertain. Trimming cost V 7 bases and J 5 bases, with 12 bases left between them. Germline CDR1 reads MDHEN; CDR2 reads SYDVKM. The CDR3 covers 12 residues. The CDR3 loop reads CASTQYSNEQYF. The CDR3 nucleotides read TGTGCCAGCACCCAATATAGTAACGAGCAGTACTTC.

CDR3 nucleotides: TGTGCCAGCAGCGGCGGACAGTTCAACTATGGCTACACCTTC. Translation gives CASSGGQFNYGYTF. The chain recombines TRBV5-8 with TRBJ1-2, with D maybe TRBD1 (6 bases). Germline-derived CDR1 and CDR2 are SGHTS and YDEGEE. Trimming removed 4 bases from V and 2 bases from J, with 12 bases in between. The CDR3 is made up of 14 amino acids.

The chain links TRBV5-1 to TRBJ2-1; D remains unclear. V dropped 2 bases and J dropped 1 base, with 7 bases sitting between them. The CDR3 consists of 14 residues. Germline values: CDR1 SGHRS, CDR2 YFSETQ. This CDR3 is CASSFDESYNEQFF. The DNA for the CDR3 is TGCGCCAGCAGCTTTGATGAGTCCTACAATGAGCAGTTCTTC.

The rearrangement links TRBV11-2 to TRBJ1-1; 9 nucleotides align to TRBD1. The CDR3 extends over 17 amino acids. CDR1 is SGHAT and CDR2 is FQNNGV in the germline V gene. Unmatched junction bases numbered 12, after V lost 1 base and J lost 6 bases. The CDR3 nucleotides are TGTGCCAGCAGCTTAGGGCCCGGGACAGGGATTCGGGCTGAAGCTTTCTTT. Amino acids: CASSLGPGTGIRAEAFF.